These 13 T cell receptor beta chains were sequenced from one sample in a study of blood T cell repertoires in COVID-19. TCRdb's copy holds only in-frame clones and misses some; the assay was immunoSEQ multiplex PCR. The sample holds a few hundred thousand clones; around 87% are singletons and the top ten take around 1%. The sequenced material came from PBMCs or T cells enriched from blood (not recorded which). Receptors originate from a man younger than 35 who had recovered from COVID-19.

The V and J genes are TRBV19 and TRBJ2-2; TRBD2 matches 10 bases. This CDR3 has 16 amino acids. CDR1 and CDR2 from the germline V gene are LNHDA and SQIVND (reference sequence). Trimming at V came to 4 bases and at J to 5 bases, leaving 7 bases not matched to a gene. The CDR3 nucleotides read TGTGCCAGTAGTACAAGCGGGAGGGGGAGGACCGGGGAGCTGTTTTTT. It translates to CASSTSGRGRTGELFF.

The chain couples TRBV7-2 to TRBJ1-1, with 7 bases matching TRBD1. The CDR3 runs 14 residues. Germline CDR1 is SGHTA and CDR2 is FQGNSA. V gave up 5 bases and J gave up 4 bases; unmatched junction bases: 7. The CDR3 loop is CASSPDREGTEAFF. In DNA form, the CDR3 reads TGTGCCAGCAGCCCCGACAGGGAAGGCACTGAAGCTTTCTTT.

CDR3 amino acids: CASSQDQGATQWNTIYF. In DNA form, the CDR3 reads TGCGCCAGCAGCCAAGATCAGGGGGCGACCCAATGGAACACCATATATTTT. The chain is built from TRBV4-3 and TRBJ1-3; 8 bases align to TRBD1. This CDR3 comprises 17 residues. CDR1 and CDR2 from the germline V gene are LGHNA and YSLEER. J was trimmed by 7 bases and V by 0 bases; bases with no gene match: 11.

The chain combines TRBV15 with TRBJ1-2; 7 nucleotides match TRBD1. Germline CDR1 LNHNV, CDR2 YYDKDF (reference sequence). The CDR3 contains 15 residues. J gave up 2 bases and V 2 bases, and 5 bases lay outside the gene matches. This CDR3 reads CATSRPGQANYGYTF. The CDR3 DNA reads TGTGCCACCAGCAGACCTGGACAGGCCAACTATGGCTACACCTTC.

V gene TRBV9 combines with J gene TRBJ2-1, with a tentative D call TRBD2 (6 bases). Trimming shortened V by 4 bases and J by 5 bases, and 16 bases separated the two germline ends. Looked up from germline, CDR1 is SGDLS and CDR2 is YYNGEE. The CDR3 is made up of 15 amino acids. CDR3 bases: TGTGCCAGCAGCCCGAGGGACTTTGCAGACAATGAGCAGTTCTTC. Translated: CASSPRDFADNEQFF.

The chain links TRBV4-1 to TRBJ2-5; 8 nucleotides align to TRBD1. Trimming at V came to 2 bases and at J to 4 bases, leaving 0 bases not matched to a gene. This CDR3 comprises 13 residues. Germline-derived CDR1 and CDR2 are MGHRA and YSYEKL. CDR3 sequence: CASSQQGAETQYF. The DNA of the CDR3 is TGCGCCAGCAGCCAACAGGGGGCAGAGACCCAGTACTTC.

The V and J genes are TRBV3-1 (or the pseudogene TRBV3-2) and TRBJ2-7, with D hard to call. The CDR3 covers 11 residues. Trimming removed 2 bases at V and 3 bases at J, with 2 bases between. Per germline, CDR1 LGHDT and CDR2 YNNKEL (reference sequence). CDR3 DNA sequence: TGTGCCAGCAGCCAACTCTACGAGCAGTACTTC. It codes for CASSQLYEQYF.

CDR3 coding DNA: TGTGCCAGCAGTTACGGACAGTACAATCAGCCCCAGCATTTT. It translates to CASSYGQYNQPQHF. The genes are TRBV6-5 and TRBJ1-5; the D gene is possibly TRBD1 (6 bases). CDR1 MNHEY and CDR2 SVGAGI come from the germline V gene. The CDR3 runs to 14 residues. The germline V and J ends were trimmed by 2 bases and 3 bases, with 8 bases remaining between them.

The chain has TRBV2 and TRBJ2-2, with a possible D match to TRBD2 (6 bases). The CDR3 extends over 16 amino acids. Germline V gives CDR1 SNHLY, CDR2 FYNNEI. Trimming cost V 3 bases and J 1 base, with 12 bases left between them. In DNA form, the CDR3 reads TGTGCCAGCAGTGATGATTCAGCGGGGAACACCGGGGAGCTGTTTTTT. Protein: CASSDDSAGNTGELFF.

The V call is TRBV4-2, the J call TRBJ2-5; D is perhaps TRBD1 (6 bases). CDR1 and CDR2 (germline): LGHNA, YNFKEQ. Deletions cut 0 bases from V and 5 bases from J, with 13 bases between. CDR3 length: 15 residues. The CDR3 sequence is CASSQDVRTVETQYF. The CDR3 region has the DNA TGTGCCAGCAGCCAAGATGTTCGGACAGTGGAGACCCAGTACTTC.

This chain connects TRBV11-3 to TRBJ2-1, with TRBD1 as a possible D gene (6 bases). The CDR3 totals 13 residues. V shed 1 base and J shed 11 bases, with 12 bases lying between them. CDR1 is SGHNT and CDR2 is YENEEA in the germline V gene. The CDR3 sequence: CASSLGGQGKQFF. CDR3 DNA sequence: TGTGCCAGCAGCTTAGGGGGGCAGGGTAAGCAGTTCTTC.

J is TRBJ2-7 and V is TRBV7-2; D perhaps matches TRBD1 (5 bases). V lost 1 base, J lost 2 bases, and 12 bases lay in between. CDR3 length equals 15 residues. Germline V gene sequence: CDR1 SGHTA, CDR2 FQGNSA. The CDR3 spells CASSLVREPPYEQYF. The CDR3 DNA reads TGTGCCAGCAGCTTAGTCAGGGAACCCCCCTACGAGCAGTACTTC.

The chain uses TRBV7-3 and TRBJ2-2; 7 bases line up with TRBD1. In germline, CDR1 is SGHTA, CDR2 FQGTGA. The CDR3 consists of 15 residues. The V gene end was trimmed by 5 bases and the J gene end by 2 bases; junction bases not matched to a gene: 5. This chain's CDR3 is CASSDGTVNTGELFF. The CDR3 nucleotides read TGTGCCAGCAGCGACGGGACAGTTAACACCGGGGAGCTGTTTTTT.